This T cell receptor beta chain derives from a study of blood T cell repertoires in COVID-19. Study background: PBMCs, B-cell-depleted T cells, or T cells were the source of the cDNA or gDNA that made up the material.

The repertoire was sequenced with immunoSEQ multiplex PCR; TCRdb's copy has only in-frame clones and lacks some. The repertoire holds around 250,000 clones, with 85% as singletons. The germline gives CDR1 KGHSH, CDR2 LQKENI. V trimming: 4 bases; J trimming: 2 bases; junction bases outside the gene matches: 7. The CDR3 extends over 15 amino acids. The TCR was taken from a man aged 50 to 60 with active or convalescent COVID-19. This chain links TRBV18 with TRBJ2-7; TRBD1 matches 8 bases. The sample consisted of peripheral blood. The CDR3 loop reads CASSQGQAGTYEQYF. The CDR3 nucleotides are TGTGCCAGCTCACAGGGACAGGCCGGCACCTACGAGCAGTACTTC.